This T cell receptor beta chain is from a study of immune cell composition in non-small cell lung cancer. General observations from the study: Smoking pack-years did not significantly correlate with tumour TCR-beta clonality.

As concerns this clone: No antigen is known for it.

TCRdb's table, derived via immunoSEQ multiplex PCR, lists solely in-frame clones and lacks some. The sample shows around 10,000 clones, approximately 77% of them seen only once. Germline-derived CDR1 and CDR2 are LGHNA and YSLEER. Trimming stripped 0 bases from V and 4 bases from J, with 13 bases between. This CDR3 has 16 residues. Normal lung was sampled as far from the tumour as possible, at least 3 cm. The chain links TRBV4-3 to TRBJ2-1; D gene unclear. The receptor was derived from a human donor with non-small cell lung cancer. What was sequenced was non-adjacent lung tissue. The DNA of the CDR3 is TGCGCCAGCAGCCAAGATTGGCTCGCCCGTTACAATGAGCAGTTCTTC. This translates into CASSQDWLARYNEQFF.